Following are 20 T cell receptor beta chains from one sample sequenced in a study of cytotoxic CD8 clonotypes in ibrutinib-treated CLL. Assay: immunoSEQ multiplex PCR; the TCRdb copy retains only in-frame clones and omits some. Of about 130,000 clones listed, over 60% are singletons. This specimen was PBMCs, taken after 12 months of ibrutinib treatment. The receptors were sampled from a human donor with chronic lymphocytic leukemia.

This sequence joins TRBV5-1 and TRBJ2-5; 15 bases align to TRBD2. The CDR3 length is 19 residues. J was trimmed by 5 bases and V by 4 bases; bases with no gene match: 15. Germline assignment: CDR1 SGHRS and CDR2 YFSETQ. The CDR3 protein is CASSPTGTSGRWQVETQYF. CDR3 sequence (DNA): TGCGCCAGCAGCCCAACCGGGACTAGCGGGAGGTGGCAGGTTGAGACCCAGTACTTC.

The chain is built from TRBV11-2 and TRBJ1-3; no reliable D call. CDR1 and CDR2 from the germline V gene are SGHAT and FQNNGV. The CDR3 spans 15 residues. V shed 4 bases and J shed 0 bases, with 10 bases lying between them. The CDR3 DNA reads as TGTGCCAGCAGCTGGACGGTAAACTCTGGAAACACCATATATTTT. This sequence encodes CASSWTVNSGNTIYF.

The V gene is TRBV10-2, the J gene TRBJ2-3; 8 bases line up with TRBD2. J gave up 4 bases and V 6 bases, and 9 bases lay outside the gene matches. This CDR3 is built from 15 residues. Germline CDR1 and CDR2: WSHSY and SAAADI. The CDR3 loop is CASRIAGSVADTQYF. The CDR3 DNA follows: TGCGCCAGCAGAATAGCGGGATCCGTTGCAGATACGCAGTATTTT.

A few counts support this clone. V gene TRBV29-1 combines with J gene TRBJ2-3, with D perhaps matching TRBD2 (5 bases). The CDR3 contains 11 residues. V lost 8 bases, J lost 6 bases, and 12 bases lay in between. Germline-derived CDR1 and CDR2 are SQVTM and ANQGSEA. The CDR3 DNA reads TGCAGCTCCCAGGAGCGGGATACGCAGTATTTT. The encoded protein is CSSQERDTQYF.

The V call is TRBV4-2, the J call TRBJ1-3; TRBD1 might be the D (6 bases). Trimming took 1 base from V and 4 from J, leaving 11 bases between them. The CDR3 is made up of 15 amino acids. Germline V gene data show CDR1 as LGHNA and CDR2 as YNFKEQ. The CDR3 DNA reads as TGTGCCAGCAGCCAAGCCAGGGGAACAGGAAACACCATATATTTT. Protein product: CASSQARGTGNTIYF.

To note about this clone: Mismatch with germline at one junction end may stem from a read error. The chain employs TRBV7-7 and TRBJ2-4, with 7 bases aligning to TRBD1. Germline V CDR1 and CDR2: SSHAT, FNYEAQ (reference sequence). The length of the CDR3 is 13 residues. The CDR3: CASSLEAGGRQYF. The CDR3 bases are TGTGCTAGCAGCTTAGAGGCAGGGGGAAGACAGTACTTC. Full variable domain (remainder filled in from reference TRBV7-7 and TRBJ2-4): GAGVSQSPRYKVTKRGQDVTLRCDPISSHATLYWYQQALGQGPEFLTYFNYEAQPDKSGLPSDRFSAERPEGSISTLTIQRTEQRDSAMYRCASSLEAGGRQYFGAGTRLSVL.

The chain uses TRBV30 and TRBJ1-2; D unclear. The CDR3 spans 15 residues. V was clipped by 5 bases and J by 8 bases, with 24 bases between them. The germline gives CDR1 GTSNPN, CDR2 SVGIG (reference sequence). CDR3 amino acids: CAWFGKRGRRKGYTF. The CDR3 DNA reads as TGTGCCTGGTTCGGTAAAAGAGGTAGGAGGAAGGGCTACACCTTC.

The chain is built from TRBV28 and TRBJ2-3, with D unclear. The CDR3 runs 15 residues. CDR1 is MDHEN and CDR2 is SYDVKM in the germline V gene. V was shortened by 5 bases and J by 6 bases, with 18 bases between the two germline ends. Written as DNA, the CDR3 is TGTGCCAGCAGTATATCTGCGGCGCGAGCCGATACGCAGTATTTT. It specifies CASSISAARADTQYF.

V usage is TRBV6-5 and J usage is TRBJ2-7, with D unclear. The germline V and J ends were trimmed by 2 bases and 0 bases, with 8 bases remaining between them. CDR3 length: 14 amino acids. Germline-derived CDR1 and CDR2 are MNHEY and SVGAGI. Here the CDR3 DNA reads TGTGCCAGCAGTTACCGTCCTGACTCCTACGAGCAGTACTTC. It translates to CASSYRPDSYEQYF.

This chain links TRBV25-1 with TRBJ2-5; D is perhaps TRBD1 (6 bases). Deletions cut 3 bases from V and 3 bases from J, with 11 bases between. CDR1 MGHDK and CDR2 SYGVNS come from the germline V gene. The CDR3 is 14 amino acids. In DNA form, the CDR3 reads TGTGCCAGCAGTGATGTGGGACAAAAAGAGACCCAGTACTTC. Its protein is CASSDVGQKETQYF.

The rearrangement links TRBV29-1 to TRBJ2-5, with D perhaps TRBD1 (6 bases). The V end was cut by 0 bases, the J end by 2 bases, with 13 bases between. The germline V gene has CDR1 SQVTM and CDR2 ANQGSEA. The CDR3 runs to 15 residues. CDR3 protein: CSVEDLGAGQETQYF. The CDR3 region has the DNA TGCAGCGTTGAAGACCTGGGGGCGGGTCAAGAGACCCAGTACTTC.

This chain connects TRBV28 to TRBJ2-5; 9 positions agree with TRBD1. The germline V gene encodes CDR1 MDHEN and CDR2 SYDVKM. Trimming took 5 bases from V and 6 from J; bases not matched to a gene: 7. The CDR3 runs 14 residues. The CDR3 region has the DNA TGTGCCAGCAGTGTACAGGGGGCGACGAAGACCCAGTACTTC. It translates to CASSVQGATKTQYF.

This sequence joins TRBV27 and TRBJ2-7; D gene unclear. Germline-derived CDR1 and CDR2 are MNHEY and SMNVEV (reference sequence). Trimming took off 7 bases at V and 2 bases at J, with 3 bases between the two ends. There are 10 residues in the CDR3. The CDR3, as DNA: TGTGCCAGCACCCCCTACGAGCAGTACTTC. Translation: CASTPYEQYF.

Here the CDR3 reads CAWGQGALNTEAFF. DNA of the CDR3: TGTGCCTGGGGACAGGGGGCGCTGAACACTGAAGCTTTCTTT. The chain uses TRBV30 and TRBJ1-1; TRBD1 matches 11 bases. The J segment lost 0 bases and the V segment lost 5 bases, leaving 2 bases of the junction unmatched. The CDR3 has 14 residues. Germline lookup yields CDR1 GTSNPN and CDR2 SVGIG (reference sequence).

The chain joins TRBV30 to TRBJ1-2, with 7 nucleotides matching TRBD1. The CDR3 is 14 amino acids. Unmatched junction bases numbered 6, after V lost 4 bases and J lost 1 base. Germline CDR1 reads GTSNPN; CDR2 reads SVGIG (reference sequence). Written as DNA, the CDR3 is TGTGCCTGGAAAGGGGACAGATTTAACTATGGCTACACCTTC. This gives the protein CAWKGDRFNYGYTF.

The chain is built from TRBV5-1 and TRBJ2-1, with D unclear. CDR3 length equals 13 residues. From germline, CDR1 is SGHRS and CDR2 YFSETQ. Trimming cost V 4 bases and J 5 bases, with 10 bases left between them. The CDR3 reads CASSEALNNEQFF. Written as DNA, the CDR3 is TGCGCCAGCAGCGAGGCCCTTAACAATGAGCAGTTCTTC.

The genes are TRBV4-1 and TRBJ2-1, with D uncertain. The CDR3 runs to 16 residues. The V end lost 3 bases, the J end lost 1 base, and 13 bases lay between the germline ends. The germline CDR1 and CDR2 sequences are MGHRA and YSYEKL. The chain's CDR3 is CASSHSTSLSYNEQFF. In DNA, the CDR3 is TGCGCCAGCAGCCACTCCACATCATTGTCCTACAATGAGCAGTTCTTC.

The J gene is TRBJ2-3, the V gene TRBV7-2; 10 positions match TRBD2. Trimming took 5 bases from V and 6 from J; bases not matched to a gene: 5. Germline CDR1 and CDR2: SGHTA and FQGNSA. The CDR3 length is 14 residues. The CDR3 DNA reads as TGTGCCAGCAGCCCACTAGCGGGAAGGGATACGCAGTATTTT. Protein: CASSPLAGRDTQYF.

The V and J genes are TRBV28 and TRBJ2-5; D unresolved. V was pared by 3 bases and J by 0 bases, with 17 bases between. Germline CDR1 MDHEN, CDR2 SYDVKM. This CDR3 is built from 17 residues. As DNA, the CDR3 is TGTGCCAGCAGTTTTTCTTTCGGTCAGTACAACCAAGAGACCCAGTACTTC. Its translation: CASSFSFGQYNQETQYF.

The gene calls are TRBV6-5 and TRBJ2-7; no clear D gene. Trimming removed 4 bases at V and 3 bases at J, with 7 bases between. Germline values: CDR1 MNHEY, CDR2 SVGAGI. The CDR3 extends over 12 amino acids. The CDR3 loop reads CASSFDLYEQYF. In DNA form, the CDR3 reads TGTGCCAGCAGTTTCGACCTCTACGAGCAGTACTTC.